This is a list of T cell receptor beta chains from one sample in a study of cytomegalovirus exposure and HLA in healthy donors. Profiled with immunoSEQ multiplex PCR; TCRdb holds only in-frame clones, not every one. The sample lists under 400,000 clones, 80% to 90% occurring once. Input material: PBMCs. The source is a young woman in good health and CMV-seronegative. Both conserved end residues are part of each CDR3. Fields, in order: D gene, V gene, CDR3 length, CDR3 protein. The D gene is left open where the match is weak.

-	TRBV19	12	CASTGEAQPQHF
-	TRBV6-1	16	CASSELATVNNQPQHF
-	TRBV2	16	CASSGSGTTIPGGYTF
TRBD2	TRBV7-3	14	CASSSSGGSDTQYF
TRBD2	TRBV27	12	CASMGGGVEQFF
TRBD2	TRBV6-5	13	CASSSGGSYEQYF
-	TRBV9	15	CASSYPVRVTGELFF
TRBD2	TRBV11-2	16	CASSPLKGRATDTQYF
TRBD1	TRBV28	13	CASSRDRIYGYTF
-	TRBV13	18	CASSLGDARAARNTEAFF
TRBD2	TRBV28	13	CASRAGVGETQYF
TRBD1	TRBV9	13	CASSARGKYEQYF
-	TRBV4-1	14	CASSQIQNTYEQYF
-	TRBV7-3	18	CASSQSGPGTDPYNEQFF
-	TRBV2	14	CASSAQGFHQPQHF
-	TRBV7-9	15	CASSLAQVRTGELFF
TRBD1	TRBV6-5	15	CASSYDRGSSGELFF
-	TRBV6-1	12	CASKLGGQPQHF
TRBD2	TRBV11-3	14	CASSRGGAVETQYF
TRBD1	TRBV15	15	CATTRDREGPGELFF
-	TRBV18	15	CASSFAAGGTGELFF
-	TRBV2	16	CASSEEGGTSYNEQFF
TRBD2	TRBV4-1	15	CASSQDGTSGYEQYF
-	TRBV28	14	CASNPADNSGEQFF
TRBD1	TRBV7-8	18	CASSMKTRDRGRNQPQHF
TRBD1	TRBV6-1	13	CASSGRQGMGQFF
TRBD1	TRBV5-5	18	CASSSTPMTGGEYYGYTF
TRBD2	TRBV5-1	16	CASSPDSGGRSGTQYF
TRBD1	TRBV5-1	17	CASSPEPGQGRTGELFF
TRBD1	TRBV27	15	CASSWGQSSYNEQFF
-	TRBV6-1	16	CASSEEAGLSNQPQHF
TRBD1	TRBV2	13	CASSWGQNYGYTF
-	TRBV6-1	15	CASTGGGYMNTEAFF
TRBD2	TRBV7-2	14	CASSQSGNSYEQYF
TRBD1	TRBV5-4	15	CASSPRQGTPETQYF
TRBD1	TRBV6-5	15	CASSSTTGGIYEQYF
-	TRBV9	13	CASSVENVGEQYF
-	TRBV4-1	14	CASSQTATNEKLFF
TRBD1	TRBV6-4	15	CASSRTGGGTDTQYF
TRBD1	TRBV7-3	13	CASSSDRDQPQHF
TRBD2	TRBV2	14	CASERGPGANVLTF
-	TRBV9	17	CASSAQERALLLYGYTF
-	TRBV7-9	14	CASSHAGMEETQYF
TRBD2	TRBV28	19	CASSKPPRGRGGRYNEQFF